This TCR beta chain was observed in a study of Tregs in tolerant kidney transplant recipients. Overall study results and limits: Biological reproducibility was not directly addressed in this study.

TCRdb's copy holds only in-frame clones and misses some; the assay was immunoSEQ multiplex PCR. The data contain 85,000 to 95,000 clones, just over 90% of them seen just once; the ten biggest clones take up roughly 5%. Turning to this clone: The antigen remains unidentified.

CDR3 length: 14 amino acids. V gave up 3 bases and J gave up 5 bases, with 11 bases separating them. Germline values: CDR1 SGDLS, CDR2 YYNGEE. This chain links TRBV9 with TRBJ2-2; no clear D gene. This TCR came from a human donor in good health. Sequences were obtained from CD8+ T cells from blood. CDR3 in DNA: TGTGCCAGCAGCGGCTTCTTTGGTACCGGGGAGCTGTTTTTT. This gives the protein CASSGFFGTGELFF.